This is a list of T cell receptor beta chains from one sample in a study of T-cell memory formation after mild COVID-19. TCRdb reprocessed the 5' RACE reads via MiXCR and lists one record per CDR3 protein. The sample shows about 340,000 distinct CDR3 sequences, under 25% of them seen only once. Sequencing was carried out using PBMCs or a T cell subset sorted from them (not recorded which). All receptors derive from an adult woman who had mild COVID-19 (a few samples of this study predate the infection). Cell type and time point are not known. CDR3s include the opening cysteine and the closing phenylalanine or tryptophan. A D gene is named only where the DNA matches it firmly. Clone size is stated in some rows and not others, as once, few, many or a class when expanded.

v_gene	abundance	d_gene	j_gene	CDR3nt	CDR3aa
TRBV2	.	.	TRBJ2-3	TGTGCCACCTTTGCCTCAGGGGCGAGCACAGATACGCAGTATTTT	CATFASGASTDTQYF
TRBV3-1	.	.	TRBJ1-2	TGTGCCAGCAGCCCGAGTCAGGGGAGCTATGGCTACACCTTC	CASSPSQGSYGYTF
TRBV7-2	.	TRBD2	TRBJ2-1	TGTGCCAGCAGCTTAGACCTAGCGGGTCTTAATGAGCAGTTCTTC	CASSLDLAGLNEQFF
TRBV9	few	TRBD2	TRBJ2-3	TGTGCCAGCAGCGTAGGGGCTAGCGGGAGTTCGGATACGCAGTATTTT	CASSVGASGSSDTQYF
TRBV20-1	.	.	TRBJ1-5	TGCAGTGCTCGACGCAGCATATGGACAAGCGGGAAGGAGCCCCAGCATTTT	CSARRSIWTSGKEPQHF
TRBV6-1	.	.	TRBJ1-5	TGTGCCAGCAGCCCAAGGAATCAGCCCCAGCATTTT	CASSPRNQPQHF
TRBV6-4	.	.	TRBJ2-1	TGTGCCAGCAGTCCCATGTGGGGGGGCAGGGATGAGCAGTTCTTC	CASSPMWGGRDEQFF
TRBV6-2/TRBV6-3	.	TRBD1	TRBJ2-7	TGTGCCAGCAGCTATGGGACAGGGTCGACGACTCGTCCCCCCTCCTACGAGCAGTACTTC	CASSYGTGSTTRPPSYEQYF
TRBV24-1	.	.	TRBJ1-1	TGTGCCACCAGTGATAGACAGTACACTGAAGCTTTCTTT	CATSDRQYTEAFF
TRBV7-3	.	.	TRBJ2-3	TGTGCCAGCAGCAATATGGGGCTAGCGAAAGATACGCAGTATTTT	CASSNMGLAKDTQYF
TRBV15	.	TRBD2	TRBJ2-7	TGTGCCACCAGCAGAGAGGCTTTAGCGGGAGACGAGCAGTACTTC	CATSREALAGDEQYF
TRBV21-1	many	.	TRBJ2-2	TGTGCCAGCAGCAAATTTGGGGCGCGGGGCGGGGAGCTGTTTTTT	CASSKFGARGGELFF
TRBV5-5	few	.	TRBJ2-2	TGTGCCAGCAGCTTGGAGGTGGGCACCGGGGAGCTGTTTTTT	CASSLEVGTGELFF
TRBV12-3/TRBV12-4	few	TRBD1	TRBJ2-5	TGTGCCAGCTCCCCGACAGGGGGCGTAGAGACCCAGTACTTC	CASSPTGGVETQYF
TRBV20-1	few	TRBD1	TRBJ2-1	TGCAGTGCGATGGACAGGGGCGAGTGGTTCTTC	CSAMDRGEWFF
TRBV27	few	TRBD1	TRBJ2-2	TGTGCCAGCAGTCCATGGGACAGACTACTGACCGGGGAGCTGTTTTTT	CASSPWDRLLTGELFF
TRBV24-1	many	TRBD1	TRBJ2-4	TGTGCCACCAGTGACTCAGGGGGAAGGGCCAAAAACATTCAGTACTTC	CATSDSGGRAKNIQYF
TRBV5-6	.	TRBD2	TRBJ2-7	TGTGCCAGCGCGGGGACTAACACCTACGAGCAGTACTTC	CASAGTNTYEQYF
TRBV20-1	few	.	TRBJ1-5	TGCAGTGCTAGAGAGGGGCCCCCCAATCAGCCCCAGCATTTT	CSAREGPPNQPQHF
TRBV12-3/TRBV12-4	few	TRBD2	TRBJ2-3	TGTGCCAGCAGTCCCCTAGCGGGATACACAGATACGCAGTATTTT	CASSPLAGYTDTQYF
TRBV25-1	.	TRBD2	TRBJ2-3	TGTGCCAGCAGTAGCGGGGACGCTAGCACAGATACGCAGTATTTT	CASSSGDASTDTQYF
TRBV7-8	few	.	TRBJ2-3	TGTGCCAGCAGCAGACAACCGGGGGACCCAAGCACAGATACGCAGTATTTT	CASSRQPGDPSTDTQYF
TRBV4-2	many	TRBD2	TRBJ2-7	TGTGCCAGCAGCCAAGATAGGTTAGCGGGAGTTTACGAGCAGTACTTC	CASSQDRLAGVYEQYF
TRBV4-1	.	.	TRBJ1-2	TGCGCCAGCAGCCAAGACCCGGGACACTACTATGGCTACACCTTC	CASSQDPGHYYGYTF
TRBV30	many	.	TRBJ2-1	TGTGCCTGGAGTGGCGCCTTAACGAGCTCCTACAATGAGCAGTTCTTC	CAWSGALTSSYNEQFF
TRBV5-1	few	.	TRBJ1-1	TGCGCCAGCAGCTTGGCTGGCAGAATAAACACTGAAGCTTTCTTT	CASSLAGRINTEAFF
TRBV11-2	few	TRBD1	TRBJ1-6	TGTGCCAGCAGCTCCCCGACAGGGACCGGTAATTCACCCCTCCACTTT	CASSSPTGTGNSPLHF
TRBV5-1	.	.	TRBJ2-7	TGCGCCAGCAGACAGGGGAGGTTCTACTACGAGCAGTACTTC	CASRQGRFYYEQYF
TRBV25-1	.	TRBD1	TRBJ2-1	TGTGCCAGCAGTGGGGACAGGGTCTCCTACAATGAGCAGTTCTTC	CASSGDRVSYNEQFF